The clone carrying this T cell receptor beta chain was detected a few times. This sample was included in a study of beta chain features in type 1 diabetes. With V trimmed by 3 bases and J by 7 bases, 2 bases remained unmatched. Germline values: CDR1 SEHNR, CDR2 FQNEAQ (reference sequence). The CDR3 is made up of 12 amino acids. The authors reverse transcribed all of the isolated RNA, so sequencing captured expressed TCRB transcripts. Repertoires were generated with immunoSEQ multiplex PCR, while TCRdb's copy carries only in-frame clones and drops some. The profile covers a few hundred thousand clones, with about 30% appearing a single time and 3.5% to 4.5% taken by the ten largest.

The sequencing sample was made of central memory CD4+ T cells from blood. The source is a man aged 25 to 40 in good health. The chain recombines TRBV7-9 with TRBJ2-7; 8 nucleotides agree with TRBD2. The CDR3 is CASSLAGGEQYF. Written as DNA, the CDR3 is TGTGCCAGCAGCTTGGCGGGGGGAGAGCAGTACTTC.